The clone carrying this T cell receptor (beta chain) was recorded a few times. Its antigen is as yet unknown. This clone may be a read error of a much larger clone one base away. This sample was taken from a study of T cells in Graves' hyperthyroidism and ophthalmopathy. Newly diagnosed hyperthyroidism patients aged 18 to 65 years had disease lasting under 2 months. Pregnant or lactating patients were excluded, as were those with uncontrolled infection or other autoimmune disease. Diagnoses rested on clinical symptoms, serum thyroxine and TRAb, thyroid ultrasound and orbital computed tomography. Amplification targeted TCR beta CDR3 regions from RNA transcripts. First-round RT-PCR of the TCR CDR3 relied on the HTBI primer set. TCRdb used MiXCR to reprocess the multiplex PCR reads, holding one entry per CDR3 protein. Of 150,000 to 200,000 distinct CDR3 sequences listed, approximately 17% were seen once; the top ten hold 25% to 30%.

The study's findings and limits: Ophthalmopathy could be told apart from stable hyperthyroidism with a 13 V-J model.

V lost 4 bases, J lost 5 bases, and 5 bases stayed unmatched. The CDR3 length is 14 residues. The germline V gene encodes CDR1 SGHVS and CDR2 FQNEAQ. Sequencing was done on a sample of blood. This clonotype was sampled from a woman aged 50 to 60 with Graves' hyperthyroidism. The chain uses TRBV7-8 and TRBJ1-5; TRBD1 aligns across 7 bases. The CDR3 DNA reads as TGTGCCAGCAGCTGGGGGACAGCCTATCAGCCCCAGCATTTT. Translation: CASSWGTAYQPQHF.